This T cell receptor beta chain emerged from a study of T cells in Graves' hyperthyroidism and ophthalmopathy. What was amplified from RNA transcripts were TCR beta CDR3 regions. The study used the HTBI primer set for a first-round RT-PCR of the TCR CDR3. TCRdb independently ran MiXCR on the multiplex PCR reads; one entry per CDR3 protein. The data contain 400,000 to 500,000 distinct CDR3 sequences, under 15% of them singletons. Diagnoses were established using clinical symptoms, serum thyroxine and TRAb, thyroid ultrasound and orbital computed tomography. This clonotype showed up many times. With 5 bases clipped from V and 4 bases from J, the junction kept 4 bases outside the gene matches. This CDR3 has 14 amino acids. Germline CDR1 reads DFQATT; CDR2 reads SNEGSKA (reference sequence).

Sequences were obtained from blood. The origin of this receptor is a woman in her late teens or twenties with Graves' hyperthyroidism. J is TRBJ2-1 and V is TRBV20-1; 11 nucleotides line up with TRBD1. In DNA form, the CDR3 reads TGCAGTGCTCGCCGGGACAGGGGGTACAATGAGCAGTTCTTC. The encoded protein is CSARRDRGYNEQFF.